The 29 T cell receptor beta chains given below trace back to one sample, sequenced in a study of CD8 T cells in Susac syndrome. A quantity of about 0.45 to 1 ug RNA underwent reverse transcription using random hexamers. TCRdb reprocessed the immunoSEQ multiplex PCR reads with MiXCR, giving one entry per CDR3 protein. Of around 170,000 distinct CDR3 sequences listed, 90% to 95% are singletons. Sequenced sample: CD8+ T cells from PBMCs. All receptors derive from a human donor with multiple sclerosis.

The V and J genes are TRBV6-2 or TRBV6-3 and TRBJ2-1, with 10 nucleotides matching TRBD1. V lost 7 bases, J lost 6 bases, and 6 bases stayed unmatched. The CDR3 totals 14 residues. Per germline, CDR1 MNHEY and CDR2 SVGEGT. CDR3 amino acids: CASTMTGGLNEQFF. CDR3 sequence (DNA): TGTGCCAGCACCATGACAGGGGGCCTCAATGAGCAGTTCTTC.

The chain joins TRBV28 to TRBJ2-7, with 7 bases identical to TRBD1. The V and J ends lost 3 bases and 3 bases, in that order; junction bases with no gene match: 5. Germline values: CDR1 MDHEN, CDR2 SYDVKM. The CDR3 covers 14 residues. CDR3 in DNA: TGTGCCAGCAGTTTCGACAGGGCCGGCTACGAGCAGTACTTC. Encoded protein: CASSFDRAGYEQYF.

The CDR3 loop reads CASSPISGSSYEQYF. DNA of the CDR3: TGTGCCAGCAGCCCCATCTCAGGGAGCTCCTACGAGCAGTACTTC. The rearrangement joins TRBV5-4 to TRBJ2-7, with D perhaps assigned TRBD1 or TRBD2 (5 bases each). Germline CDR1 is SGHNT and CDR2 is YYREEE (reference sequence). The CDR3 totals 15 residues. Trimming took 4 bases from V and 0 from J, leaving 14 bases between them.

The chain employs TRBV24-1 and TRBJ2-1; D unresolved. Trimming took 3 bases from V and 7 from J, leaving 6 bases between them. Germline V gene data show CDR1 as KGHDR and CDR2 as SFDVKD. The CDR3 is made up of 12 amino acids. The CDR3 region has the DNA TGTGCCACCAGTGATACCATGAATGAGCAGTTCTTC. Its protein product is CATSDTMNEQFF.

The chain links TRBV3-1 to TRBJ1-6; 9 bases line up with TRBD1. After removal of 5 bases from V and 7 bases from J, the junction contained 6 bases not matched to a gene. The CDR3 length is 15 residues. Germline V gives CDR1 LGHDT, CDR2 YNNKEL (reference sequence). The CDR3 reads CASSFRDRVNSPLHF. DNA for the CDR3: TGTGCCAGCAGCTTCAGGGACAGGGTGAATTCACCCCTCCACTTT.

The chain carries TRBV19 and TRBJ1-2; D gene ambiguous. Germline CDR1 reads LNHDA; CDR2 reads SQIVND (reference sequence). The CDR3 totals 16 residues. Deletions cut 5 bases from V and 5 bases from J, with 21 bases between. CDR3 bases: TGTGCCAGTAGTCCCCGGACGGCTGAGGGATCGTATGGCTACACCTTC. Encoded protein: CASSPRTAEGSYGYTF.

V gene TRBV7-3 combines with J gene TRBJ1-5; possibly TRBD1 for D (6 bases). The CDR3 is 15 amino acids. Germline V gives CDR1 SGHTA, CDR2 FQGTGA. V lost 4 bases to trimming and J lost 10 bases, with 20 bases between them. The chain's CDR3 is CASSYSGTTKDPQHF. In nucleotides, the CDR3 is TGTGCCAGCAGCTACTCCGGGACAACTAAAGATCCCCAGCATTTT.

The chain links TRBV11-2 to TRBJ2-2; D tentatively reads TRBD1 or TRBD2 (5 bases each). The V and J ends lost 3 bases and 5 bases respectively, with 13 bases between them. Germline V gene data show CDR1 as SGHAT and CDR2 as FQNNGV. The CDR3 sequence is 15 residues long. CDR3 loop: CASSFRGPATGELFF. DNA for the CDR3: TGTGCCAGCAGCTTCCGGGGCCCCGCAACCGGGGAGCTGTTTTTT.

The genes are TRBV20-1 and TRBJ1-5; D may be TRBD1 (6 bases). Germline loops: CDR1 DFQATT, CDR2 SNEGSKA (reference sequence). The CDR3 extends over 14 amino acids. The V end lost 0 bases, the J end lost 6 bases, and 12 bases lay between the germline ends. The CDR3 nucleotides read TGCAGTGCTAGAGAGGTCAGGGGCGGTCAGCCCCAGCATTTT. The encoded protein is CSAREVRGGQPQHF.

The chain recombines TRBV25-1 with TRBJ2-5; 9 bases agree with TRBD1. The CDR3 has 13 residues. Germline assignment: CDR1 MGHDK and CDR2 SYGVNS. V trimming: 7 bases; J trimming: 4 bases; junction bases outside the gene matches: 4. DNA for the CDR3: TGTGCCAGCATTACAGGGGGCGGAGAGACCCAGTACTTC. It translates to CASITGGGETQYF.

The CDR3 spells CASSLLLAGPSSDNEQFF. In nucleotides, the CDR3 is TGTGCCAGCAGTTTACTGCTAGCGGGACCCTCAAGTGACAATGAGCAGTTCTTC. The chain carries TRBV28 and TRBJ2-1, with 9 positions matching TRBD2. With 2 bases clipped from V and 5 bases from J, the junction kept 13 bases outside the gene matches. Looked up from germline, CDR1 is MDHEN and CDR2 is SYDVKM. This CDR3 has 18 residues.

The V and J genes are TRBV20-1 and TRBJ2-7; D perhaps matches TRBD1 (6 bases). Trimming took 1 base from V and 4 from J, leaving 17 bases between them. This CDR3 spans 15 amino acids. CDR1 DFQATT and CDR2 SNEGSKA come from the germline V gene (reference sequence). The CDR3 spells CSARVLSTGLYEQYF. The CDR3 DNA follows: TGCAGTGCTAGAGTATTATCGACAGGTCTATACGAGCAGTACTTC.

The rearrangement joins TRBV20-1 to TRBJ2-1; D uncertain. Trimming shortened V by 3 bases and J by 8 bases, and 8 bases separated the two germline ends. CDR1 and CDR2 from the germline V gene are DFQATT and SNEGSKA (reference sequence). The CDR3 runs 11 residues. The CDR3 DNA reads as TGCAGTGCTAGGTCCGCGTATGAGCAGTTCTTC. This codes for CSARSAYEQFF.

The genes are TRBV14 and TRBJ1-1, with D unresolved. Germline V gives CDR1 SGHDN, CDR2 FVKESK. This CDR3 region has 13 residues. Deletions cut 3 bases from V and 1 base from J, with 6 bases between. The CDR3, as DNA: TGTGCCAGCAGCCACTCGGAGAACACTGAAGCTTTCTTT. Protein product: CASSHSENTEAFF.

This clonotype occurred once. The chain carries TRBV4-2 and TRBJ1-1; D not resolved. Germline V lookup: CDR1 LGHNA, CDR2 YNFKEQ. CDR3 size: 16 residues. V was trimmed by 1 base and J by 6 bases, leaving 18 bases between them. CDR3 loop: CASSQGREGFWSEAFF. CDR3 nucleotide sequence: TGTGCCAGCAGCCAAGGTAGGGAGGGCTTTTGGTCTGAAGCTTTCTTT.

The chain combines TRBV6-2 or TRBV6-3 with TRBJ1-2, with 8 bases matching TRBD1. V shed 5 bases and J 1 base; nucleotides not matched to a gene: 6. The CDR3 consists of 15 residues. The germline V gene has CDR1 MNHEY and CDR2 SVGEGT. The CDR3 nucleotides are TGTGCCAGCAGTCCCCCAGGGGGCCTTAACTATGGCTACACCTTC. It encodes CASSPPGGLNYGYTF.

This chain joins TRBV30 and TRBJ2-3; 9 nucleotides line up with TRBD2. V shed 5 bases, J shed 4 bases, and the junction held 7 bases outside the gene matches. This CDR3 has 14 residues. CDR1 is GTSNPN, CDR2 SVGIG, per germline (reference sequence). The DNA for the CDR3 is TGTGCCTGGGTTAGCGGGAGAGGGGCAGATACGCAGTATTTT. It translates to CAWVSGRGADTQYF. Full variable domain (missing parts from reference TRBV30 and TRBJ2-3): SQTIHQWPATLVQPVGSPLSLECTVEGTSNPNLYWYRQAAGRGLQLLFYSVGIGQISSEVPQNLSASRPQDRQFILSSKKLLLSDSGFYLCAWVSGRGADTQYFGPGTRLTVL.

The chain uses TRBV5-6 and TRBJ2-1, with no clear D. The CDR3 runs to 15 residues. The V end lost 4 bases, the J end lost 0 bases, and 11 bases lay between the germline ends. The germline gives CDR1 SGHDT, CDR2 YYEEEE. The CDR3 sequence: CASSDRQASYNEQFF. The CDR3 nucleotides read TGTGCCAGCAGCGACCGGCAAGCCTCCTACAATGAGCAGTTCTTC.

CDR3 sequence (DNA): TGTGCCAGCAGCCCCGGGAATCCCATCTTCAATGAGCAGTTCTTC. This gives the protein CASSPGNPIFNEQFF. The rearrangement uses TRBV12-3 or TRBV12-4 and TRBJ2-1, with TRBD2 as a possible D gene (5 bases). V gave up 6 bases and J gave up 6 bases, with 18 bases separating them. The CDR3 is made up of 15 amino acids.

The rearrangement joins TRBV27 to TRBJ2-1; no definite D call. Trimming took off 6 bases at V and 7 bases at J, with 10 bases between the two ends. The CDR3 covers 12 residues. Germline values: CDR1 MNHEY, CDR2 SMNVEV (reference sequence). CDR3 in amino acids: CASRGLGNEQFF. CDR3 DNA: TGTGCCAGCAGGGGCTTGGGGAATGAGCAGTTCTTC.

The chain recombines TRBV24-1 with TRBJ2-7; the match to TRBD1 covers 9 bases. Germline-derived CDR1 and CDR2 are KGHDR and SFDVKD. With 10 bases clipped from V and 1 base from J, the junction kept 7 bases outside the gene matches. The CDR3 is made up of 14 amino acids. CDR3 nucleotides: TGTGCCACTATCTGTGGGACAGGGTCCTACGAGCAGTACTTC. Protein product: CATICGTGSYEQYF.

V gene TRBV20-1 combines with J gene TRBJ2-7; TRBD1 matches at 7 bases. V lost 5 bases and J lost 3; bases outside the gene matches: 10. The CDR3 consists of 14 residues. The germline CDR1 and CDR2 sequences are DFQATT and SNEGSKA (reference sequence). CDR3 amino acids: CSAYIDRVDYEQYF. The CDR3 region has the DNA TGCAGTGCTTATATTGACAGGGTGGACTACGAGCAGTACTTC.

The gene calls are TRBV12-3 or TRBV12-4 and TRBJ1-1; no clear D gene. The CDR3 runs to 13 residues. Trimming took off 2 bases at V and 4 bases at J, with 8 bases between the two ends. CDR3 loop: CASSLTQSTEAFF. CDR3 coding DNA: TGTGCCAGCAGTTTAACTCAGAGCACTGAAGCTTTCTTT.

The chain carries TRBV2 and TRBJ2-1, with 7 bases identical to TRBD1. V lost 3 bases, J lost 3 bases, and 5 bases stayed unmatched. CDR3 length: 15 amino acids. Germline V gives CDR1 SNHLY, CDR2 FYNNEI. In nucleotides, the CDR3 is TGTGCCAGCAGTGACTTCTGGGACAGCTACAATGAGCAGTTCTTC. Its protein product is CASSDFWDSYNEQFF. The full variable domain, completed using reference TRBV2 and TRBJ2-1, is EPEVTQTPSHQVTQMGQEVILRCVPISNHLYFYWYRQILGQKVEFLVSFYNNEISEKSEIFDDQFSVERPDGSNFTLKIRSTKLEDSAMYFCASSDFWDSYNEQFFGPGTRLTVL.

The chain couples TRBV23-1 to TRBJ1-1; 9 bases are a match to TRBD1. TRBV23-1 is sorted into the ORF group, with uncertain function. Trimming took 2 bases from V and 4 from J; bases not matched to a gene: 5. The CDR3 is 15 residues long. CDR3 coding DNA: TGCGCCAGCAGTCAAGCCGAGACAGGGGGCACTGAAGCTTTCTTT. It translates to CASSQAETGGTEAFF.

The gene calls are TRBV27 and TRBJ2-3; D call uncertain. From germline, CDR1 is MNHEY and CDR2 SMNVEV (reference sequence). V lost 5 bases, J lost 4 bases, and 7 bases lay in between. The CDR3 is made up of 12 amino acids. The CDR3 DNA reads TGTGCCAGCAGTCCCCGCGCAGATACGCAGTATTTT. Translation: CASSPRADTQYF.

This clonotype showed up just once. CDR3 sequence: CASSPLAGGGTDTQYF. In DNA, the CDR3 is TGTGCCAGCAGCCCTTTGGCGGGAGGTGGCACAGATACGCAGTATTTT. This rearrangement joins TRBV11-2 to TRBJ2-3, with 8 bases aligning to TRBD2. The CDR3 spans 16 residues. Germline V lookup: CDR1 SGHAT, CDR2 FQNNGV. With V trimmed by 5 bases and J by 1 base, 8 bases remained unmatched.

The chain is built from TRBV7-9 and TRBJ1-2; D is unclear. This CDR3 comprises 12 residues. Per the germline V gene, CDR1 is SEHNR and CDR2 is FQNEAQ (reference sequence). Trimming took off 3 bases at V and 8 bases at J, with 10 bases between the two ends. The CDR3 reads CASSFPSLGYTF. In DNA form, the CDR3 reads TGTGCCAGCAGCTTTCCCAGTTTGGGCTACACCTTC. Full variable domain (remainder filled in from reference TRBV7-9 and TRBJ1-2): DTGVSQNPRHKITKRGQNVTFRCDPISEHNRLYWYRQTLGQGPEFLTYFQNEAQLEKSRLLSDRFSAERPKGSFSTLEIQRTEQGDSAMYLCASSFPSLGYTFGSGTRLTVV.

This clonotype occurred once. The chain uses TRBV5-1 and TRBJ2-3, with 11 bases matching TRBD2. Trimming at V came to 0 bases and at J to 2 bases, leaving 8 bases not matched to a gene. CDR3 length: 18 residues. Germline V gene data show CDR1 as SGHRS and CDR2 as YFSETQ. The CDR3 region has the DNA TGCGCCAGCAGCTTGGCCCGACTAGCGGGGTCGTTCACAGATACGCAGTATTTT. As protein: CASSLARLAGSFTDTQYF.